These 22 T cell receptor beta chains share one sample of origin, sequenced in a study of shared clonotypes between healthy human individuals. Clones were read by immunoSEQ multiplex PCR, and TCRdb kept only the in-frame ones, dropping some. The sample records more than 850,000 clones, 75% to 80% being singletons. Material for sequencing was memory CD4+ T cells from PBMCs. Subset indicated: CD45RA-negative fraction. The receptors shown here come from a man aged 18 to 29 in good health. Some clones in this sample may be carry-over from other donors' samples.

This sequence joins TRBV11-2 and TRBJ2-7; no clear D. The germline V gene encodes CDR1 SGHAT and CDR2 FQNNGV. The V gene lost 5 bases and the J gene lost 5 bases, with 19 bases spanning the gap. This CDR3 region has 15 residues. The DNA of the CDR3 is TGTGCCAGCAGCGCCAACGGTCAGGATTTCCACGAGCAGTACTTC. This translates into CASSANGQDFHEQYF.

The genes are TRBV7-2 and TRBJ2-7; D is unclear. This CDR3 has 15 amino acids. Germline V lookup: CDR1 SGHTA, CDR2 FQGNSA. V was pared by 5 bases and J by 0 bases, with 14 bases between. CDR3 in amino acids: CASSLDRGSSYEQYF. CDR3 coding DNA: TGTGCCAGCAGCCTCGATCGAGGATCCTCCTACGAGCAGTACTTC.

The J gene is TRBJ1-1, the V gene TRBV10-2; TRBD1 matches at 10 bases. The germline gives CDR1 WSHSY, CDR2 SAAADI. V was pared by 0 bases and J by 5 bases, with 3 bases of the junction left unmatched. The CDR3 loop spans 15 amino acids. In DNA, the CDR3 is TGCGCCAGCAGTGAGTCGACAGGGGGCTCGACTGAAGCTTTCTTT. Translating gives CASSESTGGSTEAFF.

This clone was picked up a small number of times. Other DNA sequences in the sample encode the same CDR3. The CDR3 nucleotides are TGCGCCAGCAGCTTGACAGGGGGGAACACCGGGGAGCTGTTTTTT. This translates into CASSLTGGNTGELFF. The V gene is TRBV5-1, the J gene TRBJ2-2, with 8 positions matching TRBD1. The CDR3 spans 15 residues. Germline trimming cut 1 base from V and 1 base from J; bases unmatched to any gene: 0. The germline V gene encodes CDR1 SGHRS and CDR2 YFSETQ.

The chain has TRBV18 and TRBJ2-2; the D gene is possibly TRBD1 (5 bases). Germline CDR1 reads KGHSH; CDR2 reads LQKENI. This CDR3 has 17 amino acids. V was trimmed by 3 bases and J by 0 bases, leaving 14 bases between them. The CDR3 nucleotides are TGTGCCAGCTCACCCGGCAGGGTATTGACGAACACCGGGGAGCTGTTTTTT. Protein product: CASSPGRVLTNTGELFF. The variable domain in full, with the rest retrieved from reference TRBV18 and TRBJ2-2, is NAGVMQNPRHLVRRRGQEARLRCSPMKGHSHVYWYRQLPEEGLKFMVYLQKENIIDESGMPKERFSAEFPKEGPSILRIQQVVRGDSAAYFCASSPGRVLTNTGELFFGEGSRLTVL.

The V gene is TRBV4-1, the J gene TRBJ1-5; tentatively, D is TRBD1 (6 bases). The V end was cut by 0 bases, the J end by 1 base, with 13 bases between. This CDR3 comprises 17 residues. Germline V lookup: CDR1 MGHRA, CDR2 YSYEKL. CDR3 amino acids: CASSQEGGRSSNQPQHF. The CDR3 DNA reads TGCGCCAGCAGCCAAGAGGGGGGGCGTTCGAGCAATCAGCCCCAGCATTTT.

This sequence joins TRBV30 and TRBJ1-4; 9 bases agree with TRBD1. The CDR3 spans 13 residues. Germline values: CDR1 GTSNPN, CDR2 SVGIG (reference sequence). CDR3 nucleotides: TGTGCAATAGCAAGACAGGGGGTTGAAAAACTGTTTTTT. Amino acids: CAIARQGVEKLFF.

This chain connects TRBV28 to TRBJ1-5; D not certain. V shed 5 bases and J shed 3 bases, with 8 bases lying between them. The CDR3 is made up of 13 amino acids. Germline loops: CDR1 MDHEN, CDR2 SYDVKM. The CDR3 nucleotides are TGTGCCAGCAGTCAGGCCCACAATCAGCCCCAGCATTTT. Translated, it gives CASSQAHNQPQHF.

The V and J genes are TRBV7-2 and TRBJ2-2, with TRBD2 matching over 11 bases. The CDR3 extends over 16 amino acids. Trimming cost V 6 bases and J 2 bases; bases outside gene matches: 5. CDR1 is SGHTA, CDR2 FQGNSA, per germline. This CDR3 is CASREGLAVNTGELFF. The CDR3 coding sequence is TGTGCCAGCAGGGAGGGACTAGCGGTTAACACCGGGGAGCTGTTTTTT. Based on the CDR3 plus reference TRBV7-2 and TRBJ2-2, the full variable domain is GAGVSQSPSNKVTEKGKDVELRCDPISGHTALYWYRQSLGQGLEFLIYFQGNSAPDKSGLPSDRFSAERTGGSVSTLTIQRTQQEDSAVYLCASREGLAVNTGELFFGEGSRLTVL.

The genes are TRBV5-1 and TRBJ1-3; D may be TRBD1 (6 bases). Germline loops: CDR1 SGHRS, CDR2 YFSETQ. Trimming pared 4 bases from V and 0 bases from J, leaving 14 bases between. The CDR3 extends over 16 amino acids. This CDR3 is CASSLASTGSGNTIYF. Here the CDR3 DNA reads TGCGCCAGCAGCCTAGCCTCGACAGGCTCTGGAAACACCATATATTTT. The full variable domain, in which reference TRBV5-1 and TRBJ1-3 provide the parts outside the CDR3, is KAGVTQTPRYLIKTRGQQVTLSCSPISGHRSVSWYQQTPGQGLQFLFEYFSETQRNKGNFPGRFSGRQFSNSRSEMNVSTLELGDSALYLCASSLASTGSGNTIYFGEGSWLTVV.

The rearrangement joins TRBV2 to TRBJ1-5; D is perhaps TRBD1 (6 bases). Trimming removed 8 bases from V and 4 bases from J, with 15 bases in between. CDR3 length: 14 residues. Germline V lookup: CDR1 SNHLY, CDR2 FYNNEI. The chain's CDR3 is CASRRGLRNQPQHF. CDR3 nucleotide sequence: TGTGCCAGCCGTCGGGGGCTCAGAAATCAGCCCCAGCATTTT.

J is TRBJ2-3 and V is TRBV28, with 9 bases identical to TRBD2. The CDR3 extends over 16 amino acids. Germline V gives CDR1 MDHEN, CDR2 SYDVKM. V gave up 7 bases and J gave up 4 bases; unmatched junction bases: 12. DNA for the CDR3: TGTGCCAGCACCGCCGAGGGCGGGAGGGCCGCAGATACGCAGTATTTT. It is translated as CASTAEGGRAADTQYF.

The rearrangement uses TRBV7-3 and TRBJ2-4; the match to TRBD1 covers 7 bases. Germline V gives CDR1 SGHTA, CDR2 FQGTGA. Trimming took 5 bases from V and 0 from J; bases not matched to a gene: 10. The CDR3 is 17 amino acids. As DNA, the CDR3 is TGTGCCAGCAGCGACACAGGGGCCGGCCTAGCCAAAAACATTCAGTACTTC. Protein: CASSDTGAGLAKNIQYF.

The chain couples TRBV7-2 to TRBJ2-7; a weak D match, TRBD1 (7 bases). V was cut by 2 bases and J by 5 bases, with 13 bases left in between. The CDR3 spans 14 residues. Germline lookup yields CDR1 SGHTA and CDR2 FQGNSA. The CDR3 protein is CASSLNRGGHEQYF. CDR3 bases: TGTGCCAGCAGCTTAAACAGGGGAGGACACGAGCAGTACTTC.

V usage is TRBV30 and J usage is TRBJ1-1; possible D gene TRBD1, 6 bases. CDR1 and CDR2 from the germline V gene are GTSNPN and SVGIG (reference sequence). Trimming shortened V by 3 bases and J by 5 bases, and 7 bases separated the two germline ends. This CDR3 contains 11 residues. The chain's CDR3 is CAWRGTTEAFF. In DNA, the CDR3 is TGTGCCTGGAGAGGGACAACTGAAGCTTTCTTT. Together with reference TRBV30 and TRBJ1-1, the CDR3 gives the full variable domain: SQTIHQWPATLVQPVGSPLSLECTVEGTSNPNLYWYRQAAGRGLQLLFYSVGIGQISSEVPQNLSASRPQDRQFILSSKKLLLSDSGFYLCAWRGTTEAFFGQGTRLTVV.

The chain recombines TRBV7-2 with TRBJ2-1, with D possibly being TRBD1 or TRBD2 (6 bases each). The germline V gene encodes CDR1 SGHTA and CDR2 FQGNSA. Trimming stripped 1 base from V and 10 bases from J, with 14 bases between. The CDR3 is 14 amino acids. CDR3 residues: CASSLDPGAREQFF. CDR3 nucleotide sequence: TGTGCCAGCAGCTTAGACCCGGGGGCTCGGGAGCAGTTCTTC. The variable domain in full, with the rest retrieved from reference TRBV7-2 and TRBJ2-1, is GAGVSQSPSNKVTEKGKDVELRCDPISGHTALYWYRQSLGQGLEFLIYFQGNSAPDKSGLPSDRFSAERTGGSVSTLTIQRTQQEDSAVYLCASSLDPGAREQFFGPGTRLTVL.

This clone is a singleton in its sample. CDR3 loop: CARLAGVGGELFF. The DNA of the CDR3 is TGTGCCCGGCTAGCGGGAGTAGGCGGGGAGCTGTTTTTT. The chain links TRBV7-9 to TRBJ2-2; 10 bases agree with TRBD2. V dropped 11 bases and J dropped 7; count of bases not matched to a gene: 7. The CDR3 extends over 13 amino acids. The germline V gene encodes CDR1 SEHNR and CDR2 FQNEAQ (reference sequence).

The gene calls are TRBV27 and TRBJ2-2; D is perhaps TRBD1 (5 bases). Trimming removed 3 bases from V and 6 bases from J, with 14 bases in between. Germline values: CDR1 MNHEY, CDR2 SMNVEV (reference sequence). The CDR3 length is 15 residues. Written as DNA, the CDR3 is TGTGCCAGCAGTTTTTCAGGGTGGATTGCCGGGGAGCTGTTTTTT. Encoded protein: CASSFSGWIAGELFF.

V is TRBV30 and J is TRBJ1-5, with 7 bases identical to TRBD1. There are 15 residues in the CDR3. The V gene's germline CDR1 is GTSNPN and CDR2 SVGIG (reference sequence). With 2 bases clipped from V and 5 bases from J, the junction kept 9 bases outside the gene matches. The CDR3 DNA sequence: TGTGCCTGGAGTAAGCTGACAGGGTTCGATCAGCCCCAGCATTTT. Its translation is CAWSKLTGFDQPQHF.

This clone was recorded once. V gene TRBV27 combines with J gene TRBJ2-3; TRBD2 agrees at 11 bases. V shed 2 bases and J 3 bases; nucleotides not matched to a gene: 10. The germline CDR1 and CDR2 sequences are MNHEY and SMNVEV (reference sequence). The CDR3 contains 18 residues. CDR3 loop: CASSLVAGGHYKTDTQYF. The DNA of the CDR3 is TGTGCCAGCAGTTTAGTAGCGGGAGGGCATTATAAGACAGATACGCAGTATTTT.

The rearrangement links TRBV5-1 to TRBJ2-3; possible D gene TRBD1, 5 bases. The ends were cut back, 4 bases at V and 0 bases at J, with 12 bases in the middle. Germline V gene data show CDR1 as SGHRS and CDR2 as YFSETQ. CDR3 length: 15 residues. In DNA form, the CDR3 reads TGCGCCAGCAGCGCAACAGGTCCTAGCACAGATACGCAGTATTTT. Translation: CASSATGPSTDTQYF.

DNA of the CDR3: TGCGCTGGCGGGAGCACAGATACGCAGTATTTT. Protein: CAGGSTDTQYF. The V gene is TRBV20-1, the J gene TRBJ2-3; D is perhaps TRBD2 (5 bases). The germline V gene has CDR1 DFQATT and CDR2 SNEGSKA (reference sequence). The CDR3 consists of 11 residues.